Shown below are 5 T cell receptor beta chains from a single sample sequenced in a study of cytomegalovirus exposure and HLA in healthy donors. It was with 60 Vbeta and 13 Jbeta primers that the PCR ran. Assay used: immunoSEQ multiplex PCR; TCRdb lists only in-frame clones, some missing. The data contain more than 150,000 clones, 80% of them seen just once; the ten biggest clones take up 1%. The sample consisted of PBMCs. Every receptor here comes from a woman aged 50 to 60 in good health and CMV-seropositive.

The V call is TRBV7-6, the J call TRBJ2-3; TRBD2 agrees at 16 bases. CDR3 length: 16 amino acids. J gave up 6 bases and V 5 bases, and 5 bases lay outside the gene matches. The germline V gene encodes CDR1 SGHVS and CDR2 FNYEAQ. CDR3 sequence reads: CASSGTSGRARDTQYF. The CDR3 nucleotides are TGTGCCAGCAGCGGGACTAGCGGGAGGGCCCGGGATACGCAGTATTTT.

This clone has more than one count but fewer than ten. The chain joins TRBV4-2 to TRBJ2-5, with D maybe TRBD2 (5 bases). The CDR3 contains 14 residues. The germline V and J ends were trimmed by 0 bases and 9 bases, with 14 bases remaining between them. Germline-derived CDR1 and CDR2 are LGHNA and YNFKEQ. The CDR3 here is CASSQDRFSGAQYF. The CDR3 DNA sequence: TGTGCCAGCAGCCAAGATCGATTCTCCGGGGCCCAGTACTTC.

The chain combines TRBV21-1 with TRBJ1-4. TRBV21-1 is designated a pseudogene. The CDR3 is 15 amino acids. The CDR3 protein is CASSTPRRVNEKLFF. The CDR3 bases are TGTGCCAGCAGCACCCCCCGTCGCGTGAATGAAAAACTGTTTTTT.

This clone occurred once. The V gene is TRBV6-6, the J gene TRBJ1-2; 7 bases agree with TRBD1. After removal of 4 bases from V and 2 bases from J, the junction contained 4 bases not matched to a gene. From germline, CDR1 is MNHNY and CDR2 SVGAGI (reference sequence). The CDR3 totals 14 residues. CDR3 in amino acids: CASSWGQTNYGYTF. The CDR3 DNA sequence: TGTGCCAGCAGTTGGGGACAGACAAACTATGGCTACACCTTC.

V and J are TRBV2 and TRBJ1-6; D not resolved. The ends were cut back, 8 bases at V and 2 bases at J, with 10 bases in the middle. CDR1 and CDR2 (germline): SNHLY, FYNNEI. The CDR3 totals 14 residues. Here the CDR3 reads CASGLETYNSPLHF. The CDR3 nucleotides read TGTGCCAGCGGTTTAGAGACCTATAATTCACCCCTCCACTTT.